The 24 T cell receptor beta chains given below trace back to one sample, sequenced in a study of blood T cell repertoires in COVID-19 (dated by TCRdb to 2020 to 2022). Preparation of the library involved the immunoSEQ multiplex PCR assay. The table comes from immuneACCESS by way of TCRdb, which keeps in-frame sequences with V and J called. Part of the clones is missing from these tables; in studies checked, under half for an unresolved V gene and the rest for unknown reasons. In this sample the table shows over 350,000 clones, approximately 90% of which occur a single time. Of the sample, nearly 2% is held by the ten largest clones. Material for sequencing was PBMCs or T cells enriched from blood (not recorded which). The source is a young woman with acute COVID-19.

CDR3 loop: CASNLGSSGNTIYF. CDR3 nucleotides: TGTGCCAGCAACCTTGGGAGCTCTGGAAACACCATATATTTT. V usage is TRBV7-2 and J usage is TRBJ1-3; the D is unclear. Between the trimmed V and J ends, which lost 7 bases and 0 bases, there was a span of 10 bases. Germline V gives CDR1 SGHTA, CDR2 FQGNSA. The CDR3 extends over 14 amino acids. Combining the CDR3 with reference TRBV7-2 and TRBJ1-3 gives the whole variable domain GAGVSQSPSNKVTEKGKDVELRCDPISGHTALYWYRQSLGQGLEFLIYFQGNSAPDKSGLPSDRFSAERTGGSVSTLTIQRTQQEDSAVYLCASNLGSSGNTIYFGEGSWLTVV.

The rearrangement uses TRBV10-3 and TRBJ2-5; 9 nucleotides agree with TRBD1. Germline CDR1 reads ENHRY; CDR2 reads SYGVKD. The CDR3 is made up of 15 amino acids. J lost 5 bases, V lost 1 base, and 5 bases had no gene match. CDR3 nucleotides: TGTGCCATCAGTGAGTGGACAGGGGCAGGGGAGACCCAGTACTTC. Translating it yields CAISEWTGAGETQYF.

There are many counts of this clone. The CDR3 is CASSFLSSGGGTDTQYF. Written as DNA, the CDR3 is TGTGCCAGCAGCTTCCTTTCTAGCGGGGGGGGCACAGATACGCAGTATTTT. The rearrangement links TRBV5-4 to TRBJ2-3; 12 bases agree with TRBD2. From germline, CDR1 is SGHNT and CDR2 YYREEE (reference sequence). The CDR3 covers 17 residues. V lost 2 bases to trimming and J lost 1 base; unmatched junction nucleotides: 5.

This chain links TRBV5-4 with TRBJ1-3; possible D gene TRBD1, 6 bases. V lost 0 bases and J 0 bases, leaving 16 bases between the germline ends. CDR1 and CDR2 from the germline V gene are SGHNT and YYREEE (reference sequence). The CDR3 runs 18 residues. In nucleotides, the CDR3 is TGTGCCAGCAGCTTGGATGGTTGGACAGCCAGCTCTGGAAACACCATATATTTT. It is translated as CASSLDGWTASSGNTIYF.

The table lists this clone with a count of one. This chain connects TRBV5-6 to TRBJ2-1; D is undetermined. The ends were cut back, 0 bases at V and 0 bases at J, with 7 bases in the middle. The CDR3 loop spans 15 amino acids. Germline values: CDR1 SGHDT, CDR2 YYEEEE. CDR3 bases: TGTGCCAGCAGCTTGGGGCCTAGCTCCTACAATGAGCAGTTCTTC. This codes for CASSLGPSSYNEQFF.

The chain is built from TRBV9 and TRBJ2-3; TRBD2 matches 12 bases. V lost 0 bases, J lost 5 bases, and 4 bases stayed unmatched. Germline V lookup: CDR1 SGDLS, CDR2 YYNGEE. The CDR3 consists of 16 residues. The chain's CDR3 is CASSVASGGAGDTQYF. The CDR3 bases are TGTGCCAGCAGCGTAGCTAGCGGGGGGGCCGGAGATACGCAGTATTTT.

CDR3 in amino acids: CASSVSSGSYEQYF. As DNA, the CDR3 is TGCGCCAGCAGTGTGAGTAGCGGGAGCTACGAGCAGTACTTC. V is TRBV10-1 and J is TRBJ2-7; 9 nucleotides match TRBD2. The CDR3 loop spans 14 amino acids. Germline assignment: CDR1 WNHNN and CDR2 SYGVQD (reference sequence). The trim removed 4 bases at V and 3 bases at J, leaving 4 bases unmatched.

This sequence joins TRBV29-1 and TRBJ2-7, with 9 bases fitting TRBD1. V shed 7 bases and J 2 bases; nucleotides not matched to a gene: 6. Germline CDR1 and CDR2: SQVTM and ANQGSEA. The CDR3 sequence is 13 residues long. This CDR3 reads CSGSGQGTYEQYF. As DNA, the CDR3 is TGCAGCGGCTCGGGACAGGGCACCTACGAGCAGTACTTC.

This clone appeared a single time. J is TRBJ1-1 and V is TRBV19; 7 nucleotides align to TRBD1. CDR1 and CDR2 from the germline V gene are LNHDA and SQIVND (reference sequence). The length of the CDR3 is 14 residues. Unmatched junction bases numbered 7, after V lost 5 bases and J lost 4 bases. CDR3 sequence: CASSLGQARTEAFF. The CDR3 DNA reads as TGTGCCAGTAGTCTCGGACAGGCTCGCACTGAAGCTTTCTTT.

The chain uses TRBV7-9 and TRBJ2-2; 14 nucleotides match TRBD2. CDR1 and CDR2 (germline): SEHNR, FQNEAQ (reference sequence). The CDR3 contains 17 residues. The ends lost 5 bases at V and 6 bases at J; junction bases unmatched: 8. The CDR3 sequence is CASSPTSGGALSGELFF. The CDR3 region has the DNA TGTGCCAGCAGCCCGACTAGCGGGGGGGCCCTTTCCGGGGAGCTGTTTTTT. The variable domain in full, completed from reference TRBV7-9 and TRBJ2-2, reads DTGVSQNPRHKITKRGQNVTFRCDPISEHNRLYWYRQTLGQGPEFLTYFQNEAQLEKSRLLSDRFSAERPKGSFSTLEIQRTEQGDSAMYLCASSPTSGGALSGELFFGEGSRLTVL.

The genes are TRBV5-6 and TRBJ1-4; 7 bases are a match to TRBD1. Trimming at V came to 4 bases and at J to 3 bases, leaving 6 bases not matched to a gene. The germline gives CDR1 SGHDT, CDR2 YYEEEE. This CDR3 comprises 15 residues. CDR3 in DNA: TGTGCCAGCAGCCAGACAGGGCTTGCTAATGAAAAACTGTTTTTT. It yields the protein CASSQTGLANEKLFF.

This sequence joins TRBV7-2 and TRBJ1-2; TRBD1 agrees at 9 bases. The V segment lost 4 bases and the J segment 5 bases; nucleotides outside the gene matches: 11. The germline CDR1 and CDR2 sequences are SGHTA and FQGNSA. The CDR3 length is 16 residues. This CDR3 is CASSSPPGQGGYGYTF. CDR3 sequence (DNA): TGTGCCAGCAGCTCCCCACCGGGACAGGGTGGATATGGCTACACCTTC.

This chain links TRBV6-5 with TRBJ1-2; the D gene is possibly TRBD1 (6 bases). Trimming left V 6 bases short and J 4 bases short, with 15 bases between. Per germline, CDR1 MNHEY and CDR2 SVGAGI. The CDR3 runs 14 residues. This CDR3 is CASRDDQGTYGYTF. In DNA, the CDR3 is TGTGCCAGCAGGGACGATCAGGGGACCTATGGCTACACCTTC.

On this clone itself: Other DNA variants within this sample encode the same CDR3. The V and J genes are TRBV12-3 or TRBV12-4 and TRBJ1-2; tentative D call: TRBD1 (6 bases). V gave up 5 bases and J gave up 3 bases, with 10 bases separating them. The CDR3 is 13 residues long. The CDR3 DNA reads TGTGCCAGCAGTCCGGACAGCTACTATGGCTACACCTTC. Translating it yields CASSPDSYYGYTF.

V gene TRBV19 combines with J gene TRBJ1-5, with TRBD1 matching over 7 bases. Germline V gene sequence: CDR1 LNHDA, CDR2 SQIVND (reference sequence). The J segment lost 0 bases and the V segment lost 6 bases, leaving 11 bases of the junction unmatched. The CDR3 extends over 17 amino acids. The CDR3, as DNA: TGTGCCAGTAGCATATGGGACAGCCGATTTAGCAATCAGCCCCAGCATTTT. Translated: CASSIWDSRFSNQPQHF.

The gene calls are TRBV4-1 and TRBJ1-1; a weak D match, TRBD1 (5 bases). CDR1 and CDR2 from the germline V gene are MGHRA and YSYEKL. The V end lost 0 bases, the J end lost 5 bases, and 13 bases lay between the germline ends. CDR3 length: 15 amino acids. CDR3 protein: CASSQDKHKGTEAFF. Here the CDR3 DNA reads TGCGCCAGCAGCCAAGATAAACACAAGGGGACTGAAGCTTTCTTT.

The chain recombines TRBV5-1 with TRBJ2-2; TRBD2 aligns across 15 bases. CDR1 and CDR2 from the germline V gene are SGHRS and YFSETQ. Trimming removed 7 bases from V and 4 bases from J; junction bases left unmatched: 5. CDR3 size: 16 residues. This CDR3 is CASEAGLAGGTGELFF. The CDR3 coding sequence is TGCGCCAGCGAGGCGGGACTAGCGGGGGGCACCGGGGAGCTGTTTTTT.

This clone was counted a single time. This sequence joins TRBV7-8 and TRBJ1-2; D not resolved. V lost 7 bases, J lost 4 bases, and 19 bases lay in between. CDR1 and CDR2 from the germline V gene are SGHVS and FQNEAQ. The CDR3 totals 15 residues. The CDR3 reads CASIPTGWPGYGYTF. For the CDR3, the DNA is TGTGCCAGCATTCCCACCGGGTGGCCCGGCTATGGCTACACCTTC.

The rearrangement uses TRBV6-5 and TRBJ1-2; 9 bases fit TRBD1. The CDR3 spans 15 residues. After removal of 2 bases from V and 5 bases from J, the junction contained 6 bases not matched to a gene. CDR1 is MNHEY and CDR2 is SVGAGI in the germline V gene. CDR3 sequence: CASSYQTGGGYGYTF. In nucleotides, the CDR3 is TGTGCCAGCAGTTACCAAACAGGGGGCGGGTATGGCTACACCTTC.

The chain links TRBV25-1 to TRBJ1-1, with D unclear. The CDR3 has 13 amino acids. V shed 6 bases and J shed 6 bases, with 14 bases lying between them. Germline CDR1 MGHDK, CDR2 SYGVNS. CDR3 DNA sequence: TGTGCCAGCAGACGGGAGGGTGTCGCTGAAGCTTTCTTT. Translated: CASRREGVAEAFF.

This chain links TRBV5-6 with TRBJ1-2; D is unresolved. The CDR3 extends over 14 amino acids. In germline, CDR1 is SGHDT, CDR2 YYEEEE. Trimming stripped 3 bases from V and 1 base from J, with 10 bases between. In DNA, the CDR3 is TGTGCCAGCAGCTCAGGCAGCAATAACTATGGCTACACCTTC. It specifies CASSSGSNNYGYTF.

V usage is TRBV27 and J usage is TRBJ1-2; D is unclear. Germline values: CDR1 MNHEY, CDR2 SMNVEV (reference sequence). The CDR3 sequence is 15 residues long. V was shortened by 8 bases and J by 4 bases, with 20 bases between the two germline ends. CDR3 protein: CASALSPGLVYGYTF. The CDR3 DNA sequence: TGTGCCAGCGCCCTAAGTCCGGGTTTAGTCTATGGCTACACCTTC.

The V call is TRBV20-1, the J call TRBJ2-7; a weak D match, TRBD2 (6 bases). Per the germline V gene, CDR1 is DFQATT and CDR2 is SNEGSKA (reference sequence). V lost 3 bases and J 2 bases, leaving 11 bases between the germline ends. The CDR3 spans 13 residues. The CDR3 DNA reads as TGCAGTGCTAGTTGGAGGGAACCCTACGAGCAGTACTTC. It translates to CSASWREPYEQYF.

V and J are TRBV30 and TRBJ2-1; D is possibly TRBD1 (7 bases). This CDR3 spans 13 amino acids. The V gene's germline CDR1 is GTSNPN and CDR2 SVGIG (reference sequence). With 2 bases removed from V and 5 bases from J, the gap between germline ends came to 10 bases. CDR3 bases: TGTGCCTGGAGTCAGGGGGGTGACAATGAGCAGTTCTTC. It encodes CAWSQGGDNEQFF.